A selection of T cell receptor beta chains follows, all from one sample in a study of cytomegalovirus exposure and HLA in healthy donors. Sequenced by immunoSEQ multiplex PCR; TCRdb stores in-frame clones only, minus some. The sample holds under 200,000 clones; around 76% are singletons and the top ten take approximately 1.5%. The specimen sequenced was PBMCs. These receptors all come from a girl aged 10 to 17 in good health and CMV-seropositive. CDR3s include the opening cysteine and the closing phenylalanine or tryptophan. D genes are given only for firm matches. Clone sizes are given selectively: once, few, many, or a class where the clone is expanded.

j_call d_call v_call clone_size cdr3_aa cdr3_nt
TRBJ2-7 TRBD2 TRBV25-1 NA CASSQRGFSYEQYF TGTGCCAGCAGCCAGCGGGGATTCTCCTACGAGCAGTACTTC
TRBJ2-7 NA TRBV7-9 NA CSSSLDGGEQYF TGTTCCAGCAGCTTAGACGGCGGCGAGCAGTACTTC
TRBJ2-1 NA TRBV10-3 NA CAIRARGVLLEQFF TGTGCCATCAGGGCCCGCGGAGTCCTTCTTGAGCAGTTCTTC
TRBJ2-2 TRBD2 TRBV5-1 NA CASSLRDYGNTGELFF TGCGCCAGCAGCTTGAGGGACTACGGGAACACCGGGGAGCTGTTTTTT
TRBJ2-1 TRBD1 TRBV5-1 NA CASSLALRGLHNEQFF TGCGCCAGCAGCTTGGCCTTGAGGGGGCTCCACAATGAGCAGTTCTTC
TRBJ2-5 NA TRBV4-3 NA CASSPRVWVEETQYF TGCGCCAGCAGCCCCCGGGTATGGGTAGAAGAGACCCAGTACTTC
TRBJ2-5 TRBD1 TRBV7-6 NA CASSLTGKETQYF TGTGCCAGCAGCTTGACAGGGAAAGAGACCCAGTACTTC
TRBJ2-2 TRBD2 TRBV28 NA CASTTGGSNTGELFF TGTGCCAGCACCACCGGGGGGTCAAACACCGGGGAGCTGTTTTTT
TRBJ1-5 NA TRBV28 once CASSSTGTSNQPQHF TGTGCCAGCAGTTCGACAGGAACTAGCAATCAGCCCCAGCATTTT
TRBJ1-3 TRBD1 TRBV6-6 NA CASSYRPQGSGNTIYF TGTGCCAGCAGTTACCGGCCACAGGGGTCTGGAAACACCATATATTTT
TRBJ2-7 NA TRBV29-1 NA CSVEEPSRLGYEQYF TGCAGCGTTGAAGAGCCATCTAGGCTGGGCTACGAGCAGTACTTC
TRBJ2-1 TRBD2 TRBV5-4 few CASSLGTSVYNEQFF TGTGCCAGCAGCTTGGGGACTAGCGTATACAATGAGCAGTTCTTC
TRBJ1-1 NA TRBV5-1 once CASSQLGGGNEAFF TGCGCCAGCAGCCAACTGGGAGGAGGTAATGAAGCTTTCTTT
TRBJ2-7 NA TRBV13 NA CASSPRRDSYEQYF TGTGCCAGCAGCCCAAGGCGGGACAGCTACGAGCAGTACTTC
TRBJ2-2 TRBD2 TRBV5-6 few CASSLVLAVNTGELFF TGTGCCAGCAGCTTGGTACTAGCGGTTAACACCGGGGAGCTGTTTTTT
TRBJ2-3 TRBD2 TRBV9 NA CASSVGIAGLSTDTQYF TGTGCCAGCAGCGTAGGAATAGCGGGACTAAGCACAGATACGCAGTATTTT
TRBJ2-7 NA TRBV7-3 NA CASSRTRGSRTEQYF TGTGCCAGCAGCCGTACGAGGGGGAGTAGGACCGAGCAGTACTTC
TRBJ1-1 TRBD1 TRBV9 few CASSVALLGQEEAFF TGTGCCAGCAGCGTAGCTCTTTTAGGACAGGAGGAAGCTTTCTTT
TRBJ2-7 NA TRBV30 NA CAWRKRETYEQYF TGTGCCTGGAGAAAGAGGGAGACCTACGAGCAGTACTTC
TRBJ2-3 NA TRBV5-6 NA CASSLLGSGPTSSTDTQYF TGTGCCAGCAGCTTGTTGGGAAGCGGGCCAACTTCTAGCACAGATACGCAGTATTTT
TRBJ2-1 NA TRBV13 NA CASSPYQGYEQFF TGTGCCAGCAGCCCGTACCAGGGGTATGAGCAGTTCTTC
TRBJ1-2 NA TRBV4-1 NA CASSQVGRSDYGYTF TGCGCCAGCAGCCAAGTAGGGAGGAGCGACTATGGCTACACCTTC
TRBJ2-1 TRBD2 TRBV6-1 NA CASRPLAGGYNEQFF TGTGCCAGCAGGCCACTAGCGGGAGGGTACAATGAGCAGTTCTTC
TRBJ2-5 NA TRBV2 NA CASLQNQETQYF TGTGCCAGCTTACAGAATCAAGAGACCCAGTACTTC
TRBJ1-1 NA TRBV30 NA CAWSYLPNTEAFF TGTGCCTGGAGTTATCTCCCGAACACTGAAGCTTTCTTT
TRBJ2-2 NA TRBV10-3 NA CAISSTSQPGELFF TGTGCCATCAGTAGCACTTCCCAACCCGGGGAGCTGTTTTTT
TRBJ1-1 NA TRBV27 NA CASSLRTPYYGEGTEAFF TGTGCCAGCAGTTTACGGACACCGTACTATGGGGAGGGCACTGAAGCTTTCTTT
TRBJ2-5 NA TRBV9 few CASSVTGQGQGTQYF TGTGCCAGCAGCGTAACAGGGCAGGGGCAGGGGACCCAGTACTTC
TRBJ2-2 NA TRBV30 NA CAWSVGVGGELFF TGTGCCTGGAGTGTAGGAGTGGGCGGGGAGCTGTTTTTT
TRBJ1-1 NA TRBV6-5 NA CASSRGLGTEAFF TGTGCCAGCAGCCGGGGGTTGGGCACTGAAGCTTTCTTT
TRBJ2-4 TRBD1 TRBV23-1 NA CASRGQGKPYKNIQYF TGCGCCAGCAGGGGACAGGGAAAACCCTACAAAAACATTCAGTACTTC
TRBJ2-7 TRBD1 TRBV15 NA CATSRDRDSYEQYF TGTGCCACCAGCAGAGATAGGGACAGCTACGAGCAGTACTTC
TRBJ1-1 TRBD1 TRBV12-5 NA CASGLVAPGQGYTEAFF TGTGCTAGTGGTTTGGTAGCACCGGGACAGGGTTATACTGAAGCTTTCTTT
TRBJ1-1 NA TRBV29-1 NA CSVEGLMNTEAFF TGCAGCGTTGAAGGGCTTATGAACACTGAAGCTTTCTTT
TRBJ1-2 NA TRBV5-4 few CASSPGGGNYGYTF TGTGCCAGCAGCCCCGGGGGAGGTAACTATGGCTACACCTTC
TRBJ2-5 NA TRBV19 NA CATPDQAGQETQYF TGTGCCACCCCCGACCAGGCAGGGCAAGAGACCCAGTACTTC
TRBJ1-2 NA TRBV7-6 NA CASSPQGWYGYTF TGTGCCAGCAGTCCTCAGGGTTGGTATGGCTACACCTTC
TRBJ2-7 NA TRBV7-2 few CASSLAVSPSYEQYF TGTGCCAGCAGCTTAGCGGTCTCGCCGAGCTACGAGCAGTACTTC
TRBJ1-4 NA TRBV28 NA CASSLYLRGAGPNEKLFF TGTGCCAGCAGTTTATATCTCCGGGGGGCGGGACCGAATGAAAAACTGTTTTTT
TRBJ1-1 NA TRBV5-6 NA CASSLFRENTEAFF TGTGCCAGCAGCTTGTTCAGGGAGAACACTGAAGCTTTCTTT
TRBJ1-2 TRBD1 TRBV28 NA CASSSILSTGDRDGYTF TGTGCCAGCAGTTCCATCCTCTCGACAGGGGACAGGGACGGCTACACCTTC
TRBJ2-7 TRBD2 TRBV7-8 NA CASSPKRGDYSYEQYF TGTGCCAGCAGCCCAAAGCGGGGGGACTACTCCTACGAGCAGTACTTC
TRBJ2-1 NA TRBV5-6 NA CASSRLVLAGDNEQFF TGTGCCAGCAGCCGACTGGTGCTAGCCGGAGACAATGAGCAGTTCTTC
TRBJ1-3 NA TRBV27 NA CASSLGRNGNTIYF TGTGCCAGCAGTTTGGGGCGAAATGGAAACACCATATATTTT
TRBJ2-7 NA TRBV5-4 NA CASSSTDKPYEQYF TGTGCCAGCAGCTCCACGGACAAGCCCTACGAGCAGTACTTC
TRBJ2-3 NA TRBV28 NA CASSSGRTTPDTQYF TGTGCCAGCAGTAGCGGACGTACTACACCAGATACGCAGTATTTT
TRBJ2-7 NA TRBV30 NA CAWKRRDPYEQYF TGTGCCTGGAAGCGGCGGGACCCATACGAGCAGTACTTC
TRBJ2-5 TRBD2 TRBV25-1 NA CASSTTSGGLESETQYF TGTGCCAGCAGTACCACAAGCGGGGGCCTAGAGTCGGAGACCCAGTACTTC
TRBJ2-7 NA TRBV2 once CASRYLKSGPYEQYF TGTGCCAGCCGATATCTAAAAAGCGGGCCCTACGAGCAGTACTTC
TRBJ2-7 TRBD1 TRBV10-3 NA CAIASMDRGSGEQYF TGTGCCATCGCTTCTATGGACAGGGGGAGCGGGGAGCAGTACTTC